The TCR beta chain described here comes from a study of T cells after yellow fever vaccination. As for the study in general: Fractions with few cells were prepared using SMART-Seq v4 Ultra Low Input.

MiXCR, applied by TCRdb to the 5' RACE reads, yields one record per CDR3 protein. This table holds 70,000 or so distinct CDR3 sequences, 4.5% to 7.5% found once. This clonotype came up many times. The antigen is undetermined. Findings and limits, study-wide: The bulk population could contribute abundant contaminating clonotypes to FACS-sorted repertoires.

Germline CDR1 reads SGHDN; CDR2 reads FVKESK. The CDR3 sequence is 12 residues long. The ends were cut back, 1 base at V and 3 bases at J, with 3 bases in the middle. This receptor was taken from a man aged 18 to 29 who received the YFV17D yellow fever vaccine. J is TRBJ1-1 and V is TRBV14; D remains ambiguous. The sequenced sample was CD4+ T cells sorted from PBMCs, obtained around 15 days after the first yellow fever vaccination. The chain's CDR3 is CASSQAYTEAFF. CDR3 in DNA: TGTGCCAGCAGCCAAGCTTACACTGAAGCTTTCTTT.